The 19 T cell receptor beta chains below all came from one sample that was sequenced in a study of blood T cell repertoires in COVID-19. Sequencing was performed with immunoSEQ multiplex PCR; in TCRdb, only in-frame clones are kept and a portion is missing. Of about 120,000 clones detected, roughly 85% appear once; the ten largest clones hold 9.5% to 13%. The sample was peripheral blood. The source of these receptors is a man older than 75 with acute or convalescent COVID-19.

The V call is TRBV30, the J call TRBJ1-5; D is possibly TRBD1 (5 bases). This CDR3 has 13 amino acids. Germline V gives CDR1 GTSNPN, CDR2 SVGIG (reference sequence). V was shortened by 1 base and J by 6 bases, with 10 bases between the two germline ends. This CDR3 is CAWSEGTSQPQHF. CDR3 DNA sequence: TGTGCCTGGAGTGAGGGGACTAGTCAGCCCCAGCATTTT. Looking up the rest from reference TRBV30 and TRBJ1-5 gives the full variable domain: SQTIHQWPATLVQPVGSPLSLECTVEGTSNPNLYWYRQAAGRGLQLLFYSVGIGQISSEVPQNLSASRPQDRQFILSSKKLLLSDSGFYLCAWSEGTSQPQHFGDGTRLSIL.

The V call is TRBV7-2, the J call TRBJ1-2; possible D gene TRBD1, 6 bases. The V end was cut by 4 bases, the J end by 3 bases, with 15 bases between. CDR1 SGHTA and CDR2 FQGNSA come from the germline V gene. CDR3 length: 15 residues. CDR3 sequence reads: CASSSQRQAYYGYTF. The DNA for the CDR3 is TGTGCCAGCAGCTCCCAACGACAGGCGTACTATGGCTACACCTTC.

The chain has TRBV13 and TRBJ1-3, with 7 bases matching TRBD1. The germline V gene has CDR1 PRHDT and CDR2 FYEKMQ (reference sequence). V trimming: 3 bases; J trimming: 8 bases; junction bases outside the gene matches: 4. The CDR3 runs 13 residues. Here the CDR3 DNA reads TGTGCCAGCAGCTTCAGACAGGGATACACCATATATTTT. It yields the protein CASSFRQGYTIYF.

This chain joins TRBV6-5 and TRBJ2-3; 12 bases align to TRBD2. After removal of 6 bases from V and 2 bases from J, the junction contained 3 bases not matched to a gene. Per germline, CDR1 MNHEY and CDR2 SVGAGI. There are 15 residues in the CDR3. The CDR3 nucleotides are TGTGCCAGCAGACTAGCGGGAGGACTCACAGATACGCAGTATTTT. This codes for CASRLAGGLTDTQYF.

J is TRBJ1-2 and V is TRBV19, with TRBD1 matching over 11 bases. Germline trimming cut 2 bases from V and 1 base from J; bases unmatched to any gene: 15. The CDR3 contains 20 residues. The V gene's germline CDR1 is LNHDA and CDR2 SQIVND (reference sequence). DNA of the CDR3: TGTGCCAGTAGTATAATCGTGCCGGGACAGGGGGACTACTATAACTATGGCTACACCTTC. Its protein product is CASSIIVPGQGDYYNYGYTF. The full variable domain, rest sourced from reference TRBV19 and TRBJ1-2, is DGGITQSPKYLFRKEGQNVTLSCEQNLNHDAMYWYRQDPGQGLRLIYYSQIVNDFQKGDIAEGYSVSREKKESFPLTVTSAQKNPTAFYLCASSIIVPGQGDYYNYGYTFGSGTRLTVV.

The chain is built from TRBV19 and TRBJ1-1, with D possibly TRBD1 on 6 matching bases. With 5 bases removed from V and 1 base from J, the gap between germline ends came to 11 bases. Germline CDR1 reads LNHDA; CDR2 reads SQIVND (reference sequence). There are 14 residues in the CDR3. Written as DNA, the CDR3 is TGTGCCAGTAGTGTAACAGGGAGGAACACTGAAGCTTTCTTT. Encoded protein: CASSVTGRNTEAFF.

The CDR3 sequence is CASRRDAQGKQFF. The CDR3 coding sequence is TGTGCCAGCAGGAGAGACGCACAGGGGAAACAGTTCTTC. This chain links TRBV7-2 with TRBJ2-1, with 7 bases identical to TRBD1. Germline V gene lookup returns CDR1 SGHTA and CDR2 FQGNSA. The CDR3 consists of 13 residues. The J segment lost 13 bases and the V segment lost 6 bases, leaving 12 bases of the junction unmatched.

V and J are TRBV6-5 and TRBJ1-2, with no clear D. Germline CDR1 MNHEY, CDR2 SVGAGI. The CDR3 covers 14 residues. V was trimmed by 4 bases and J by 5 bases, leaving 14 bases between them. The CDR3, as DNA: TGTGCCAGCAGTTCCGACCGGGTGCCGTATGGCTACACCTTC. Residues: CASSSDRVPYGYTF.

This clone was counted once. DNA of the CDR3: TGTGCCATCAGTGAGTCAGGGGGAACTTACAATTCACCCCTCCACTTT. This sequence encodes CAISESGGTYNSPLHF. This chain connects TRBV10-3 to TRBJ1-6; D is perhaps TRBD1 (6 bases). Germline CDR1 is ENHRY and CDR2 is SYGVKD. The CDR3 spans 16 residues. The V and J ends lost 0 bases and 7 bases respectively, with 13 bases between them.

The J gene is TRBJ1-1, the V gene TRBV7-3; perhaps TRBD1 as D (6 bases). The CDR3 contains 14 residues. V was clipped by 5 bases and J by 0 bases, with 10 bases between them. Germline CDR1 reads SGHTA; CDR2 reads FQGTGA. CDR3 nucleotides: TGTGCCAGCAGCCGGGACAATTTGAACACTGAAGCTTTCTTT. Protein product: CASSRDNLNTEAFF.

This CDR3 is CSGGDTRTSGYTF. CDR3 DNA: TGCAGCGGGGGGGACACTAGGACTAGTGGCTACACCTTC. The rearrangement joins TRBV29-1 to TRBJ1-2, with a weak D call TRBD1 (6 bases). The CDR3 loop spans 13 amino acids. Germline lookup yields CDR1 SQVTM and CDR2 ANQGSEA. V lost 7 bases and J lost 7, with 19 bases in between.

V usage is TRBV30 and J usage is TRBJ2-7, with a weak D call TRBD2 (5 bases). Trimming left V 2 bases short and J 1 base short, with 15 bases between. Germline-derived CDR1 and CDR2 are GTSNPN and SVGIG (reference sequence). This CDR3 comprises 15 residues. CDR3 in DNA: TGTGCCTGGAGTAGGGAGCGGCTTTCTTCCTACGAGCAGTACTTC. Translated: CAWSRERLSSYEQYF.

The J gene is TRBJ2-5, the V gene TRBV19, with 10 positions matching TRBD2. The CDR3 is 15 amino acids. CDR1 is LNHDA, CDR2 SQIVND, per germline (reference sequence). V dropped 5 bases and J dropped 5; count of bases not matched to a gene: 8. Here the CDR3 DNA reads TGTGCCAGTAGTCACCCTAGCGGGGGCGGGGAGACCCAGTACTTC. Translation gives CASSHPSGGGETQYF.

A few counts support this clone. CDR3 residues: CASSQVTGSNQPQHF. The CDR3 region has the DNA TGCGCCAGCAGCCAAGTGACGGGGAGCAATCAGCCCCAGCATTTT. The chain recombines TRBV4-1 with TRBJ1-5; D unresolved. The CDR3 sequence is 15 residues long. V shed 1 base and J shed 1 base, with 8 bases lying between them. Looked up from germline, CDR1 is MGHRA and CDR2 is YSYEKL.

J is TRBJ2-1 and V is TRBV24-1; 13 nucleotides agree with TRBD2. In germline, CDR1 is KGHDR, CDR2 SFDVKD. The CDR3 consists of 17 residues. Losses at the gene ends were 2 bases for V and 7 bases for J; bases not matched to a gene: 7. CDR3 amino acids: CATSDSTSGRAGNEQFF. In DNA, the CDR3 is TGTGCCACCAGTGATTCTACTAGCGGGAGGGCCGGGAATGAGCAGTTCTTC.

This clone has just a few counts. This chain joins TRBV6-4 and TRBJ1-5, with D perhaps matching TRBD1 (6 bases). V lost 9 bases, J lost 6 bases, and 18 bases lay in between. The CDR3 extends over 14 amino acids. Germline CDR1 is MRHNA and CDR2 is SNTAGT. Here the CDR3 reads CARRSGGAGQPQHF. DNA for the CDR3: TGTGCCAGAAGGTCGGGGGGCGCGGGTCAGCCCCAGCATTTT.

The chain employs TRBV6-5 and TRBJ1-5, with a possible D match to TRBD1 (5 bases). This CDR3 region has 14 residues. Per the germline V gene, CDR1 is MNHEY and CDR2 is SVGAGI. V was pared by 6 bases and J by 7 bases, with 16 bases between. CDR3 sequence: CASSSGREIQPQHF. The CDR3 bases are TGTGCCAGCAGCTCAGGGAGGGAAATCCAGCCCCAGCATTTT.

V and J are TRBV7-2 and TRBJ1-5, with D perhaps TRBD1 (6 bases). Trimming took off 3 bases at V and 6 bases at J, with 6 bases between the two ends. The CDR3 is 12 residues long. CDR1 and CDR2 (germline): SGHTA, FQGNSA. The CDR3 region is CASSLTGQPQHF. As DNA, the CDR3 is TGTGCCAGCAGCTTGACAGGTCAGCCCCAGCATTTT.

The rearrangement uses TRBV20-1 and TRBJ2-1; D may be TRBD2 (5 bases). V shed 4 bases and J shed 10 bases, with 11 bases lying between them. The CDR3 is made up of 11 amino acids. The V gene's germline CDR1 is DFQATT and CDR2 SNEGSKA (reference sequence). In DNA, the CDR3 is TGCAGTGCTAACGGGAAGTGGGAGCAGTTCTTC. Its translation: CSANGKWEQFF.